The clone carrying this T cell receptor beta chain was detected a few times. Its specificity is unknown. This sample was taken from a study of cytomegalovirus exposure and HLA in healthy donors. At the level of the study: HLA-typed donors contributed about 85 million unique TCRs, which were held in an early data release.

It was with 60 Vbeta and 13 Jbeta primers that the PCR ran. Source study methods: The authors later counted 65 million to 80 million unique TCR beta chains, some 11 million of them shared. Clones were sequenced by immunoSEQ multiplex PCR, and TCRdb holds only the in-frame ones, with some missing. V and J calls and clone size are those listed in that table; D and trimming were worked out from the DNA. This table has 87,000 or so clones, 6% to 9% appearing once. The germline CDR1 and CDR2 sequences are SGHTA and FQGTGA. This CDR3 contains 15 residues. The V and J ends lost 3 bases and 2 bases respectively, with 12 bases between them. Study-level results: Specific recognition of CMV antigens was confirmed in vitro for three chains (all CMV-associated).

The rearrangement links TRBV7-3 to TRBJ2-3; D is perhaps TRBD2 (7 bases). This clonotype was sampled from a middle-aged man in good health and CMV-seronegative. Sequencing was carried out using PBMCs. The DNA for the CDR3 is TGTGCCAGCAGCTTGGGGGGGCCGATCACAGATACGCAGTATTTT. Translating it yields CASSLGGPITDTQYF.